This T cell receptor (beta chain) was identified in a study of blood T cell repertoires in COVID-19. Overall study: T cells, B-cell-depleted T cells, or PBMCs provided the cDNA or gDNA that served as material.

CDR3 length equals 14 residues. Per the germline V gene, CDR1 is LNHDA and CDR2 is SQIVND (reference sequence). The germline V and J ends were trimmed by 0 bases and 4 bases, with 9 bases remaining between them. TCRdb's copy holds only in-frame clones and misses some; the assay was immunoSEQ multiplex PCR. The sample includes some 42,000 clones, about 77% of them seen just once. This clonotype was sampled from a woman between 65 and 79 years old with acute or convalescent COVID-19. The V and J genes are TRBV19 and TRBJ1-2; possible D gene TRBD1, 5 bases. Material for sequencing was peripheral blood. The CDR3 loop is CASSIDRGGYGYTF. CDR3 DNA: TGTGCCAGTAGTATAGATCGCGGGGGCTATGGCTACACCTTC.